This T cell receptor (beta chain) is drawn from a study of blood T cell repertoires in COVID-19. The assay was immunoSEQ multiplex PCR, and TCRdb's table has in-frame clones only and misses some. The sample shows tens of thousands of clones, roughly 87% of them seen only once. Trimming pared 2 bases from V and 5 bases from J, leaving 11 bases between. CDR1 is SGHRS, CDR2 YFSETQ, per germline. The CDR3 contains 15 residues. The clonotype comes from a man between 50 and 59 years old with acute or convalescent COVID-19. The specimen was peripheral blood. V and J are TRBV5-1 and TRBJ1-6; TRBD1 is a possible D gene (5 bases). Written as DNA, the CDR3 is TGCGCCAGCAGCTTAGATTGGGGCCATAATTCACCCCTCCACTTT. Translated: CASSLDWGHNSPLHF.